The 13 T cell receptor beta chains below all came from one sample that was sequenced in a study of T-cell reconstitution after alpha-beta-depleted transplantation in children. Library preparation (for TCRbeta) was performed with unique molecular identifiers. TCRdb called the PCR reads again in MiXCR, with one record for every CDR3 protein. The sample records about 110,000 distinct CDR3 sequences, around 23% being singletons. This specimen was PBMCs, mostly from graft donor cells, taken 180 days after TCRalphabeta/CD19-depleted stem cell transplant. These TCRs come from a male patient aged 2-15 years who had a stem cell transplant for chronic granulomatous disease, so the T cells may come from the graft donor.

The V and J genes are TRBV4-1 and TRBJ2-5; the D gene is possibly TRBD2 (5 bases). The CDR3 runs to 14 residues. Germline V gene lookup returns CDR1 MGHRA and CDR2 YSYEKL. The V and J ends lost 1 base and 4 bases respectively, with 10 bases between them. CDR3 coding DNA: TGCGCCAGCAGCCAAGTACTAGGGATAGAGACCCAGTACTTC. Translating it yields CASSQVLGIETQYF.

In its sample, this clonotype was seen many times. The chain links TRBV12-3 or TRBV12-4 to TRBJ1-2; 11 bases fit TRBD1. With 6 bases clipped from V and 4 bases from J, the junction kept 4 bases outside the gene matches. CDR3 length equals 14 residues. The CDR3: CASRGQGGAYGYTF. Here the CDR3 DNA reads TGTGCCAGCAGGGGACAGGGGGGTGCCTATGGCTACACCTTC.

This clonotype was picked up a small number of times. The V and J genes are TRBV12-3 or TRBV12-4 and TRBJ2-2; D gene ambiguous. The CDR3 has 15 amino acids. V was cut by 1 base and J by 6 bases, with 12 bases left in between. The CDR3 DNA reads TGTGCCAGCAGTTTAGGCCCTTTTCGTTCCGGGGAGCTGTTTTTT. Residues: CASSLGPFRSGELFF.

The J gene is TRBJ2-2, the V gene TRBV19; 13 nucleotides align to TRBD2. The length of the CDR3 is 16 residues. The V segment lost 7 bases and the J segment 0 bases; nucleotides outside the gene matches: 2. The germline gives CDR1 LNHDA, CDR2 SQIVND (reference sequence). CDR3 in DNA: TGTGCCAGTAAGACTAGCGGGGGGTCGAACACCGGGGAGCTGTTTTTT. Translated: CASKTSGGSNTGELFF. The full variable domain, rest sourced from reference TRBV19 and TRBJ2-2, is DGGITQSPKYLFRKEGQNVTLSCEQNLNHDAMYWYRQDPGQGLRLIYYSQIVNDFQKGDIAEGYSVSREKKESFPLTVTSAQKNPTAFYLCASKTSGGSNTGELFFGEGSRLTVL.

The sample holds a few counts of this clonotype. This rearrangement joins TRBV9 to TRBJ2-1; D is perhaps TRBD1 (6 bases). This CDR3 is 15 amino acids long. Trimming pared 3 bases from V and 6 bases from J, leaving 16 bases between. Germline V gene lookup returns CDR1 SGDLS and CDR2 YYNGEE. Here the CDR3 reads CASSAADTGSNEQFF. CDR3 in DNA: TGTGCCAGCAGCGCCGCCGACACAGGGAGCAATGAGCAGTTCTTC.

This clonotype was recorded many times. The chain is built from TRBV20-1 and TRBJ1-1, with D hard to call. The CDR3 is 14 residues long. Trimming took 0 bases from V and 1 from J, leaving 9 bases between them. Germline CDR1 reads DFQATT; CDR2 reads SNEGSKA (reference sequence). The CDR3 is CSARDKLPNTEAFF. The DNA for the CDR3 is TGCAGTGCTAGAGACAAGTTACCGAACACTGAAGCTTTCTTT.

This clonotype was seen a handful of times. The chain couples TRBV6-2 or TRBV6-3 to TRBJ2-1; 8 bases fit TRBD2. The CDR3 has 18 amino acids. Germline CDR1 and CDR2: MNHEY and SVGEGT. The trim removed 5 bases at V and 0 bases at J, leaving 12 bases unmatched. In DNA form, the CDR3 reads TGTGCCAGCAGTCCCCATCCGCCCGGGACTAGCTCCTACAATGAGCAGTTCTTC. Its protein product is CASSPHPPGTSSYNEQFF.

The chain joins TRBV4-3 to TRBJ2-1, with D tentatively TRBD2 (6 bases). Germline CDR1 and CDR2: LGHNA and YSLEER. The CDR3 has 17 amino acids. Trimming removed 0 bases from V and 8 bases from J, with 20 bases in between. The CDR3 loop reads CASSQDPTRRVGDEQFF. The CDR3 bases are TGCGCCAGCAGCCAAGACCCGACTAGAAGAGTTGGGGATGAGCAGTTCTTC.

This clonotype was seen a handful of times. The gene calls are TRBV27 and TRBJ2-1, with TRBD2 matching 12 bases. This CDR3 comprises 18 residues. V gave up 4 bases and J gave up 4 bases; unmatched junction bases: 11. The germline CDR1 and CDR2 sequences are MNHEY and SMNVEV (reference sequence). The DNA of the CDR3 is TGTGCCAGCAGTTCCCCCTCTAGACTAGCGGGGGTGTACAATGAGCAGTTCTTC. Amino acids: CASSSPSRLAGVYNEQFF.

This clonotype was seen repeatedly, ten times or more. The chain joins TRBV20-1 to TRBJ2-2; perhaps TRBD1 as D (6 bases). The length of the CDR3 is 14 residues. The germline gives CDR1 DFQATT, CDR2 SNEGSKA (reference sequence). The germline V and J ends were trimmed by 6 bases and 0 bases, with 11 bases remaining between them. DNA of the CDR3: TGCAGTGCGGCAGGGGAGACGAACACCGGGGAGCTGTTTTTT. Protein product: CSAAGETNTGELFF.

This rearrangement joins TRBV20-1 to TRBJ2-1; D possibly uses TRBD1 or TRBD2 (5 bases each). In germline, CDR1 is DFQATT, CDR2 SNEGSKA (reference sequence). This CDR3 region has 16 residues. V gave up 2 bases and J gave up 0 bases, with 14 bases separating them. CDR3 sequence reads: CSARPGGRYSYNEQFF. The CDR3 bases are TGCAGTGCTAGACCTGGGGGACGTTACTCCTACAATGAGCAGTTCTTC.

The genes are TRBV5-1 and TRBJ2-7; D call uncertain. Germline V gene sequence: CDR1 SGHRS, CDR2 YFSETQ. The V end lost 4 bases, the J end lost 2 bases, and 10 bases lay between the germline ends. The CDR3 is made up of 13 amino acids. CDR3 coding DNA: TGCGCCAGCAGCACTTCCTTAACCTACGAGCAGTACTTC. It translates to CASSTSLTYEQYF.

Notes on this clonotype: A read error is likely, as this CDR3 ends without the conserved phenylalanine or tryptophan. CDR3 protein: CASSLPLATSYNEQFI. CDR3 bases: TGTGCCAGCAGCCTCCCCTTAGCTACCTCCTACAATGAGCAGTTCATC. V usage is TRBV13 and J usage is TRBJ2-1; no definite D call. The CDR3 sequence is 16 residues long. Trimming left V 5 bases short and J 0 bases short, with 14 bases between. The germline CDR1 and CDR2 sequences are PRHDT and FYEKMQ (reference sequence).